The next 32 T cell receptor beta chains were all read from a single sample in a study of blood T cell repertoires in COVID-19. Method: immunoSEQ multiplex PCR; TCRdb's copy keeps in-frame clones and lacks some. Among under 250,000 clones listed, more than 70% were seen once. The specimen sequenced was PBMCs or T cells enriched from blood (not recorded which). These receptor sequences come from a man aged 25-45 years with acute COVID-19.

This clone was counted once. In DNA form, the CDR3 reads TGTGCCAGTAGTATAGATCTAAGGGACAGATTCTATGGCTACACCTTC. Protein product: CASSIDLRDRFYGYTF. V gene TRBV19 combines with J gene TRBJ1-2, with 7 positions matching TRBD1. V shed 0 bases and J 4 bases; nucleotides not matched to a gene: 8. CDR1 and CDR2 (germline): LNHDA, SQIVND (reference sequence). The length of the CDR3 is 16 residues.

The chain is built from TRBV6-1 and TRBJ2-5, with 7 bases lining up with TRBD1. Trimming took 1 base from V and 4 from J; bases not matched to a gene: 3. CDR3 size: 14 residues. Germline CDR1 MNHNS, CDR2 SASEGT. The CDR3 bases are TGTGCCAGCAGTGAAGACAGGGGTCGAGAGACCCAGTACTTC. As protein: CASSEDRGRETQYF.

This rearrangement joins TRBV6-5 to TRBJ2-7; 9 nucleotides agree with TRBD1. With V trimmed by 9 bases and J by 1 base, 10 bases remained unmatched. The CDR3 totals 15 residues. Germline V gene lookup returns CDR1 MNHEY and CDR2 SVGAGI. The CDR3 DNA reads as TGTGCCAGTCAATTCCCCGGGACAGGGTCCTACGAGCAGTACTTC. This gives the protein CASQFPGTGSYEQYF.

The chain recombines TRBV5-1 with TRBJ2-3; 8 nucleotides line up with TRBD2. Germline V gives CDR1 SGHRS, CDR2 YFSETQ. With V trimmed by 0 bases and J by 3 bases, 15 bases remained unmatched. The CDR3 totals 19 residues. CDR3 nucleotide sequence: TGCGCCAGCAGCTTGGATGGCGGGGGGCCCGGGATGGATACAGATACGCAGTATTTT. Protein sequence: CASSLDGGGPGMDTDTQYF. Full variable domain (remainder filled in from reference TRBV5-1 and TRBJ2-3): KAGVTQTPRYLIKTRGQQVTLSCSPISGHRSVSWYQQTPGQGLQFLFEYFSETQRNKGNFPGRFSGRQFSNSRSEMNVSTLELGDSALYLCASSLDGGGPGMDTDTQYFGPGTRLTVL.

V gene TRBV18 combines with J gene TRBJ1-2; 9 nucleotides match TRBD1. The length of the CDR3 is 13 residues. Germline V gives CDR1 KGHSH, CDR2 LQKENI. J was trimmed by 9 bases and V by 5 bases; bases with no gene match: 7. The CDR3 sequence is CASSFRDRDRYTF. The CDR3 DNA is TGTGCCAGCTCATTCCGGGACAGGGATCGCTACACCTTC.

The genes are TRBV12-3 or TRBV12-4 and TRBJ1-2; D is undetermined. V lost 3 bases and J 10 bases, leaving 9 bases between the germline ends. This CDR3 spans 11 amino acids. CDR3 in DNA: TGTGCCAGCAGTTTGACGGCGGACTACACCTTC. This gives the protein CASSLTADYTF.

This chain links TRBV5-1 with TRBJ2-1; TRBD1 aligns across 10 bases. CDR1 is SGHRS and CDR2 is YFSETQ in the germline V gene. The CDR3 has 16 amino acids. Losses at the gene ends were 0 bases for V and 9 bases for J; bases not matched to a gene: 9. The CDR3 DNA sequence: TGCGCCAGCAGCTTGGGCAGGGGGACAGGGGTGTTTGAGCAGTTCTTC. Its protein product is CASSLGRGTGVFEQFF. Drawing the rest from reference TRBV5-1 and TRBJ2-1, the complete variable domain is KAGVTQTPRYLIKTRGQQVTLSCSPISGHRSVSWYQQTPGQGLQFLFEYFSETQRNKGNFPGRFSGRQFSNSRSEMNVSTLELGDSALYLCASSLGRGTGVFEQFFGPGTRLTVL.

CDR3 coding DNA: TGTGCCAGCAGTTACTCTAGTAGCCCAAATCAGCCCCAGCATTTT. It is translated as CASSYSSSPNQPQHF. The chain recombines TRBV6-6 with TRBJ1-5; D is unclear. Germline V gene sequence: CDR1 MNHNY, CDR2 SVGAGI (reference sequence). The CDR3 runs 15 residues. V lost 0 bases and J 4 bases, leaving 10 bases between the germline ends.

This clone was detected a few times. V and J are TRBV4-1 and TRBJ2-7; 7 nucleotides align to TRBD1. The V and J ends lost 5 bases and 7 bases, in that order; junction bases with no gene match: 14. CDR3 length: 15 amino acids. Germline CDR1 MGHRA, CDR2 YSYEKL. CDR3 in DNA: TGCGCCAGCAGCTCTAAGGACAGGCTAGGAGGAGAGCAGTACTTC. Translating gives CASSSKDRLGGEQYF.

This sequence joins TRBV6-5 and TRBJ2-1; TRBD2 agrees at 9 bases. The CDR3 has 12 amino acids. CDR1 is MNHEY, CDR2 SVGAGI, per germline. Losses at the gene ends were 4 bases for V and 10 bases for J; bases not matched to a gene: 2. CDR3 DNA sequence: TGTGCCAGCAGTTCTAGCGGGGAAGAGCAGTTCTTC. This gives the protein CASSSSGEEQFF.

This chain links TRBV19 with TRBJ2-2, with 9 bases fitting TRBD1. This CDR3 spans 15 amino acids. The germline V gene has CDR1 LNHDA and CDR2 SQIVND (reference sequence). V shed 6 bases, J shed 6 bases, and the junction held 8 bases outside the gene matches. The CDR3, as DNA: TGTGCCAGTAGAGGCGGACAGGGGTACGCCGGGGAGCTGTTTTTT. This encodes CASRGGQGYAGELFF.

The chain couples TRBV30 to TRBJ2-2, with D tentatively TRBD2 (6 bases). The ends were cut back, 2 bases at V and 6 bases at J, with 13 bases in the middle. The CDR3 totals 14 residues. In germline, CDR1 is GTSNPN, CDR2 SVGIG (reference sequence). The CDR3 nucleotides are TGTGCCTGGAGTCATTTAGGCGGGGCCGGGGAGCTGTTTTTT. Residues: CAWSHLGGAGELFF. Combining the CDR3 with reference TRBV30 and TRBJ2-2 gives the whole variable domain SQTIHQWPATLVQPVGSPLSLECTVEGTSNPNLYWYRQAAGRGLQLLFYSVGIGQISSEVPQNLSASRPQDRQFILSSKKLLLSDSGFYLCAWSHLGGAGELFFGEGSRLTVL.

CDR3 in amino acids: CATSDSLAGELFF. DNA for the CDR3: TGTGCCACCAGTGATTCCCTCGCCGGGGAGCTGTTTTTT. The chain links TRBV24-1 to TRBJ2-2; D not certain. V dropped 2 bases and J dropped 6 bases, with 6 bases sitting between them. Per the germline V gene, CDR1 is KGHDR and CDR2 is SFDVKD. The CDR3 is 13 residues long.

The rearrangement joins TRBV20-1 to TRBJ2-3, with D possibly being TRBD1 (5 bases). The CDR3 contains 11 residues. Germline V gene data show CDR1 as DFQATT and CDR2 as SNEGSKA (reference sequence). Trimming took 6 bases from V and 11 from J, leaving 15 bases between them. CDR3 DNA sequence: TGCAGTGCCCCGGCAACCACAGGGCAGTATTTT. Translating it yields CSAPATTGQYF.

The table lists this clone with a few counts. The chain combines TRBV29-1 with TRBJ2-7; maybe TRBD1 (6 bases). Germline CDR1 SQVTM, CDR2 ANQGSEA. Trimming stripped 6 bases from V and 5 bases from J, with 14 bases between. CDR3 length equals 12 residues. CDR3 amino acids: CSVAGQSHEQYF. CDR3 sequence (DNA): TGCAGCGTGGCCGGACAGTCCCACGAGCAGTACTTC.

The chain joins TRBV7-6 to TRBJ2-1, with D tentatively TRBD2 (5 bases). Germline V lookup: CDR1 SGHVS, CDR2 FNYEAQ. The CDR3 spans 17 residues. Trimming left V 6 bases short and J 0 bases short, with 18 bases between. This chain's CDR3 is CASSRLPVGSSYNEQFF. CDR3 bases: TGTGCCAGCAGTCGCCTCCCCGTAGGGAGCTCCTACAATGAGCAGTTCTTC.

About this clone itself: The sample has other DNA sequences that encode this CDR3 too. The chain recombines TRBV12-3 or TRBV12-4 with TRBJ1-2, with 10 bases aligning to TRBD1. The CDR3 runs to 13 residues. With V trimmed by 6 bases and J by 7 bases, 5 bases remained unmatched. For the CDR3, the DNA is TGTGCCAGCAGCGTCGGACAGGGGGGTGGCTACACCTTC. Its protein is CASSVGQGGGYTF.

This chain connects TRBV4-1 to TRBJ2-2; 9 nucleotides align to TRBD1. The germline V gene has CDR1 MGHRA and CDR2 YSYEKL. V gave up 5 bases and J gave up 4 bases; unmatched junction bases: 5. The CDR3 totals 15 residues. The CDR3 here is CASSGQGFITGELFF. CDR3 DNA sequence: TGCGCCAGCAGCGGACAGGGGTTTATCACCGGGGAGCTGTTTTTT.

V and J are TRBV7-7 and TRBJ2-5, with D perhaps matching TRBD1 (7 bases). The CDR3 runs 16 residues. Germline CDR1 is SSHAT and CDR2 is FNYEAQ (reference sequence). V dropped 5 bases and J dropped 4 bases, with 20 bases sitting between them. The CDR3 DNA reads TGTGCCAGCAGCCCCGGGGGACAGCTCATGGGAGAGACCCAGTACTTC. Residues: CASSPGGQLMGETQYF.

The CDR3 DNA sequence: TGTGCCACCAGCAGAGAACAGGGTGGCTCACCCCTCCACTTT. This encodes CATSREQGGSPLHF. This chain connects TRBV15 to TRBJ1-6; a possible D gene is TRBD1 (6 bases). Germline CDR1 reads LNHNV; CDR2 reads YYDKDF (reference sequence). Trimming cost V 0 bases and J 10 bases, with 10 bases left between them. The CDR3 runs 14 residues.

Here the CDR3 DNA reads TGCGCCAGCAGCCAACAGACAGCCCAGGTGGCTGAAGCTTTCTTT. This gives the protein CASSQQTAQVAEAFF. The J gene is TRBJ1-1, the V gene TRBV5-1; TRBD1 is a possible D gene (5 bases). The V end was cut by 4 bases, the J end by 6 bases, with 19 bases between. Germline loops: CDR1 SGHRS, CDR2 YFSETQ. CDR3 length: 15 amino acids.

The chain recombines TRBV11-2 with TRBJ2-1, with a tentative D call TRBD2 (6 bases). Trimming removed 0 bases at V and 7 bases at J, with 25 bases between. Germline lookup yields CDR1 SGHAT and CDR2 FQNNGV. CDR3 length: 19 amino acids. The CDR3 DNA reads TGTGCCAGCAGCTTAGAAACCCCGGGAGACTTCAGCCCTTCTAATGAGCAGTTCTTC. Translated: CASSLETPGDFSPSNEQFF.

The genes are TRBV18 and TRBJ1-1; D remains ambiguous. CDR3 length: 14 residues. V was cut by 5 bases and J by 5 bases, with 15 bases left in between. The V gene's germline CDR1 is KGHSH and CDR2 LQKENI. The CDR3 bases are TGTGCCAGCTCAACTTCTGGTCTCGGGACTGAAGCTTTCTTT. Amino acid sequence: CASSTSGLGTEAFF.

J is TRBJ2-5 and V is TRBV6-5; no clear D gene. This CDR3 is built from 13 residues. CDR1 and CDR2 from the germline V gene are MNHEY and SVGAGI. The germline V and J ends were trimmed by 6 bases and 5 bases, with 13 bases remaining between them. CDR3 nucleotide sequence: TGTGCCAGCAGCACCGGGTGGGTCGAGACCCAGTACTTC. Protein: CASSTGWVETQYF.

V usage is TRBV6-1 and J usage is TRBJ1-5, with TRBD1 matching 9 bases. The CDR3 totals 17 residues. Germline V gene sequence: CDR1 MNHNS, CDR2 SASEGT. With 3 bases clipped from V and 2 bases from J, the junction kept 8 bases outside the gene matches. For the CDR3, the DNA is TGTGCCAGCAGTGATTACAGGGGGCGTATAGGCAATCAGCCCCAGCATTTT. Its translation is CASSDYRGRIGNQPQHF.

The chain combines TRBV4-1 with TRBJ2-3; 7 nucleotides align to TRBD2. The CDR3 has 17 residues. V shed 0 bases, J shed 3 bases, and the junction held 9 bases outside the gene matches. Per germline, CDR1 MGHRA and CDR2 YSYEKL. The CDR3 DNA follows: TGCGCCAGCAGCCAAGATGGAGAGGGAGGGGTTACAGATACGCAGTATTTT. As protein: CASSQDGEGGVTDTQYF.

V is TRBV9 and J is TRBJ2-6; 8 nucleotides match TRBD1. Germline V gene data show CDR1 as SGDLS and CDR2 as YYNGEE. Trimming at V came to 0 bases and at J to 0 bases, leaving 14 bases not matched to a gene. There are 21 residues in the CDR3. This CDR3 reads CASSVGARGPRGFSGANVLTF. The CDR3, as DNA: TGTGCCAGCAGCGTAGGAGCCAGGGGGCCCCGCGGATTCTCTGGGGCCAACGTCCTGACTTTC.

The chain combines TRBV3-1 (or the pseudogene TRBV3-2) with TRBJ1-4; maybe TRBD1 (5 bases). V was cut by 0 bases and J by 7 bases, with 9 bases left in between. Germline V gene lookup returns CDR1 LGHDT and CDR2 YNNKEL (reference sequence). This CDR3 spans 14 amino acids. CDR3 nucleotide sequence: TGTGCCAGCAGCCAAGACAGGGTTATTGAAAAACTGTTTTTT. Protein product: CASSQDRVIEKLFF.

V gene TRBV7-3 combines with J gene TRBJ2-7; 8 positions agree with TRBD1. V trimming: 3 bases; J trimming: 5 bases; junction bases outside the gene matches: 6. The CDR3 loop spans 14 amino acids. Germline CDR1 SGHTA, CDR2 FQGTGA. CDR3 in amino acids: CASSLTGDIDEQYF. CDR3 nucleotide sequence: TGTGCCAGCAGCTTGACAGGGGATATCGACGAGCAGTACTTC.

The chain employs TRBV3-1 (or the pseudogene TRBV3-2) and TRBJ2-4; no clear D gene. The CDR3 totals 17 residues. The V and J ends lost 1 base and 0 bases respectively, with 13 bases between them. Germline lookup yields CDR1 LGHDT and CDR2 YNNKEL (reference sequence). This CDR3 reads CASSQAGQSLAKNIQYF. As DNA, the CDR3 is TGTGCCAGCAGCCAAGCTGGCCAGTCCTTAGCCAAAAACATTCAGTACTTC.

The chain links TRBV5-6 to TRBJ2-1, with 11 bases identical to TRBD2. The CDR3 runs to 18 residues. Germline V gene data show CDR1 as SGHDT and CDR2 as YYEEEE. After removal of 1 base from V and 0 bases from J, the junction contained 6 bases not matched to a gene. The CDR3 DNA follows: TGTGCCAGCAGCTTGCCGACTAGCGGGGAATCCTCCTACAATGAGCAGTTCTTC. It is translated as CASSLPTSGESSYNEQFF.

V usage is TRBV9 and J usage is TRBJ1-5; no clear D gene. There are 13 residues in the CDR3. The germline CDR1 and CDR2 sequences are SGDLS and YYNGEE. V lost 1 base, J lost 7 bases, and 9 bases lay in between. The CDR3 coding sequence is TGTGCCAGCAGCGTACACGGGAAGCAGCCCCAGCATTTT. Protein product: CASSVHGKQPQHF.